The present entry profiles one T cell receptor beta chain with its context. The antigen remains unidentified. This specimen belongs to a study of graft-versus-host responses after intestinal transplantation. The overall study: Multivisceral, liver-intestinal, or isolated intestinal grafts were transplanted into recipients.

The V segment lost 3 bases and the J segment 10 bases; nucleotides outside the gene matches: 2. The CDR3 is made up of 14 amino acids. Germline loops: CDR1 KGHSH, CDR2 LQKENI. Produced via immunoSEQ multiplex PCR; TCRdb's table is partial and in-frame only. This table has roughly 99,000 clones, roughly 90% appearing once. The V gene is TRBV18, the J gene TRBJ1-6; 11 bases line up with TRBD1. Material: unstimulated CD4+ T cells sorted from spleen or lymph node cells, obtained before transplant. This clonotype was sampled from a human donor who was the organ donor for an intestinal transplant. Here the CDR3 DNA reads TGTGCCAGCTCACCGGGACAGGGGGAATCACCCCTCCACTTT. Its protein is CASSPGQGESPLHF.